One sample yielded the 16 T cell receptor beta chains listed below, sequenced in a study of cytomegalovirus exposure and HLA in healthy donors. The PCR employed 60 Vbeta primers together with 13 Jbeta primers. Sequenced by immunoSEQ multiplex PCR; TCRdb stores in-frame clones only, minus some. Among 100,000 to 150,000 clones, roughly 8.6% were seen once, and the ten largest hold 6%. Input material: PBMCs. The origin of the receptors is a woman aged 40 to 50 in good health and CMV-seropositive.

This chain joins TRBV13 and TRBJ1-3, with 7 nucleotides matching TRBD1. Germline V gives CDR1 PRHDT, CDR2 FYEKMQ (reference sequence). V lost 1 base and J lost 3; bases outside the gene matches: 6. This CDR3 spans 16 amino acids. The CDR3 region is CASSLVPDRVGNTIYF. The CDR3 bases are TGTGCCAGCAGCTTAGTCCCCGACAGGGTTGGAAACACCATATATTTT.

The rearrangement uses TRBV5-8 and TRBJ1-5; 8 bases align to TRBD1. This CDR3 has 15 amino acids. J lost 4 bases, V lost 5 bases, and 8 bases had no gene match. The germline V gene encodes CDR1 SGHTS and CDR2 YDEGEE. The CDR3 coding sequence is TGTGCCAGCAGGCGGCTGACAGGGGTGAATCAGCCCCAGCATTTT. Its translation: CASRRLTGVNQPQHF.

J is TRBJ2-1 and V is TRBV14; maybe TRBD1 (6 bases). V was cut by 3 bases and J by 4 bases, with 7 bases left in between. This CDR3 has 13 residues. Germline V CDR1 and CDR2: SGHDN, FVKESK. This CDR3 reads CASSQDSYNEQFF. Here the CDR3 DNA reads TGTGCCAGCAGCCAGGACAGTTACAATGAGCAGTTCTTC. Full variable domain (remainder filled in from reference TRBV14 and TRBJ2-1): EAGVTQFPSHSVIEKGQTVTLRCDPISGHDNLYWYRRVMGKEIKFLLHFVKESKQDESGMPNNRFLAERTGGTYSTLKVQPAELEDSGVYFCASSQDSYNEQFFGPGTRLTVL.

This CDR3 is CASSFASGGTDTQYF. In nucleotides, the CDR3 is TGTGCCAGCAGTTTTGCTAGCGGGGGCACAGATACGCAGTATTTT. The chain joins TRBV27 to TRBJ2-3; 9 bases fit TRBD2. CDR3 length: 15 amino acids. The ends lost 3 bases at V and 1 base at J; junction bases unmatched: 2. The germline CDR1 and CDR2 sequences are MNHEY and SMNVEV (reference sequence).

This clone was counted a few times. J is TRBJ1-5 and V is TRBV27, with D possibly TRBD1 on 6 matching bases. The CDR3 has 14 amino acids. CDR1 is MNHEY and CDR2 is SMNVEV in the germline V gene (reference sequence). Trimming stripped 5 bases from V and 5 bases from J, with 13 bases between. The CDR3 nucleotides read TGTGCCAGCAGTCGAGGGGGTGAGGATCAGCCCCAGCATTTT. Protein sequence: CASSRGGEDQPQHF.

In DNA, the CDR3 is TGTGCCAGCAGTTTAGTAGCTGCTAACTATCAGCCCCAGCATTTT. This translates into CASSLVAANYQPQHF. J is TRBJ1-5 and V is TRBV28; D is undetermined. The germline V and J ends were trimmed by 2 bases and 5 bases, with 13 bases remaining between them. The CDR3 is 15 amino acids. Germline V CDR1 and CDR2: MDHEN, SYDVKM.

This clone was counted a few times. As DNA, the CDR3 is TGTGCCAGCAGCTTCATTTCAGGGGGCGGATCCTACGAGCAGTACTTC. Translating gives CASSFISGGGSYEQYF. V and J are TRBV11-2 and TRBJ2-7, with 8 bases lining up with TRBD1. The CDR3 is made up of 16 amino acids. Germline V gene lookup returns CDR1 SGHAT and CDR2 FQNNGV. After removal of 3 bases from V and 1 base from J, the junction contained 8 bases not matched to a gene.

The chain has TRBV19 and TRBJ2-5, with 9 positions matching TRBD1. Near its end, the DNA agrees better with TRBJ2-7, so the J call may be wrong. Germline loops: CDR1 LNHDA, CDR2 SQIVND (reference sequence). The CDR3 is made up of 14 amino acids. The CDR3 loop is CASRKTGGRDEQYF. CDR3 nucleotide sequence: TGTGCCAGTAGAAAAACAGGGGGCCGGGACGAGCAGTACTTC.

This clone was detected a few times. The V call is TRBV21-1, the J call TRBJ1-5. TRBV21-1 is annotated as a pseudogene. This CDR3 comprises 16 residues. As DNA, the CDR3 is TGTGCCAGCAGCAAAGAGTTGGTTCGGGGGAATCAGCCCCAGCATTTT. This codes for CASSKELVRGNQPQHF.

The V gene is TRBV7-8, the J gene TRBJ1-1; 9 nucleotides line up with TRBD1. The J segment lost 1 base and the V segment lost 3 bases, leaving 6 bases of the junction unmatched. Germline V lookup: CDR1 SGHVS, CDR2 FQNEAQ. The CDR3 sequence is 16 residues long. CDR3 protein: CASSLGTGYRNTEAFF. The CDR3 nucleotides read TGTGCCAGCAGCTTGGGGACAGGGTATAGGAACACTGAAGCTTTCTTT.

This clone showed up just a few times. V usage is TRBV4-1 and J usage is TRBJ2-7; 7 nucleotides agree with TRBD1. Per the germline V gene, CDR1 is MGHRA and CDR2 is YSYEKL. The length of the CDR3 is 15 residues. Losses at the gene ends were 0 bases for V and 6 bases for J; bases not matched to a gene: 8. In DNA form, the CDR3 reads TGCGCCAGCAGCCAAGATGAGGGAAGGGGGCTCGAGCAGTACTTC. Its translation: CASSQDEGRGLEQYF.

Written as DNA, the CDR3 is TGTGCCAGCAGTTTTCTCGGGGGGGCCGCCGGGGAGCTGTTTTTT. This codes for CASSFLGGAAGELFF. The chain has TRBV28 and TRBJ2-2; 8 nucleotides align to TRBD2. The CDR3 sequence is 15 residues long. Germline CDR1 is MDHEN and CDR2 is SYDVKM. J was trimmed by 6 bases and V by 3 bases; bases with no gene match: 6.

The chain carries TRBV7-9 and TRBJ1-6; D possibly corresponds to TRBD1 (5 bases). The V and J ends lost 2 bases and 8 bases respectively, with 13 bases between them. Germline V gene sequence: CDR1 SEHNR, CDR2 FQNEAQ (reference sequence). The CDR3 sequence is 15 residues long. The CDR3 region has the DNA TGTGCCAGCAGCTTAATTCAGGGTTCTTATTCACCCCTCCACTTT. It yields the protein CASSLIQGSYSPLHF.

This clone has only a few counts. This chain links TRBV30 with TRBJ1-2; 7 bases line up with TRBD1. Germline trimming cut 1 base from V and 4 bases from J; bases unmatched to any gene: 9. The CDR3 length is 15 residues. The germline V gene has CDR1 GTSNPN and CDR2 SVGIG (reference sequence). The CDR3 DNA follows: TGTGCCTGGAGTGCTGGGACAGTCCGTCCCTATGGCTACACCTTC. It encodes CAWSAGTVRPYGYTF.

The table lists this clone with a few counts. CDR3 sequence reads: CASSNPASGGAGETQYF. Written as DNA, the CDR3 is TGTGCCAGCAGCAATCCCGCTAGCGGGGGGGCCGGGGAGACCCAGTACTTC. The chain carries TRBV21-1 and TRBJ2-5; the listed D gene, TRBD2, was not tested against the DNA. TRBV21-1 is tagged as a pseudogene. The CDR3 runs to 17 residues.

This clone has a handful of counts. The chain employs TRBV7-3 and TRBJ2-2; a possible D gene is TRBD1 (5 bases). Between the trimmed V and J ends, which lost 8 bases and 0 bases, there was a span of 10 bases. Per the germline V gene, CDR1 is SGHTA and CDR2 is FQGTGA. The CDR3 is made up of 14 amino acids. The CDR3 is CASSQGANTGELFF. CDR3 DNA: TGTGCCAGCTCTCAGGGCGCGAACACCGGGGAGCTGTTTTTT.